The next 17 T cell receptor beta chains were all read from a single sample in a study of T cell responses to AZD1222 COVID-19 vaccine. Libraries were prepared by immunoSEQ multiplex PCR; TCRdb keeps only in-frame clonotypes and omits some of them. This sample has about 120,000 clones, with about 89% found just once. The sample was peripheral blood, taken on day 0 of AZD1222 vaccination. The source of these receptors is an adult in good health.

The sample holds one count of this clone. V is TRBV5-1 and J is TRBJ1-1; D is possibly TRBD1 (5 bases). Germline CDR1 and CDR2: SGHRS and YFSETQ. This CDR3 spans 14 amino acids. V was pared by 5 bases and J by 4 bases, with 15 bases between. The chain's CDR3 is CASRIEGPGTEAFF. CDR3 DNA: TGCGCCAGCAGAATAGAGGGGCCCGGCACTGAAGCTTTCTTT.

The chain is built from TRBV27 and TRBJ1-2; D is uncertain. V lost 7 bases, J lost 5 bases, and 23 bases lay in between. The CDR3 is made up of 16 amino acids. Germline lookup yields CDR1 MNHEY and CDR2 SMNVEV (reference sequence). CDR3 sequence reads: CASNGIRLSSWYGYTF. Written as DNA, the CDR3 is TGTGCCAGCAATGGCATCCGGCTCTCCTCGTGGTATGGCTACACCTTC.

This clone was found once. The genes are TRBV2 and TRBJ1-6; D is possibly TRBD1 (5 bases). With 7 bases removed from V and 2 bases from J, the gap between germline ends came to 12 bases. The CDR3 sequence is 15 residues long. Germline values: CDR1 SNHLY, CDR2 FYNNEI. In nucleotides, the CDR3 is TGTGCCAGCAAGGGGCCCTCTCCCTATAATTCACCCCTCCACTTT. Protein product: CASKGPSPYNSPLHF.

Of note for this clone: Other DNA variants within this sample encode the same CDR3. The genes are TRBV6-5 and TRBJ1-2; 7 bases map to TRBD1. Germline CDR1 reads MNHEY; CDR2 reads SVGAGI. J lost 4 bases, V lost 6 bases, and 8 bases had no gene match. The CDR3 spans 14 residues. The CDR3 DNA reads TGTGCCAGCAGCCCCGGGACAGCGGGCTATGGCTACACCTTC. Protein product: CASSPGTAGYGYTF.

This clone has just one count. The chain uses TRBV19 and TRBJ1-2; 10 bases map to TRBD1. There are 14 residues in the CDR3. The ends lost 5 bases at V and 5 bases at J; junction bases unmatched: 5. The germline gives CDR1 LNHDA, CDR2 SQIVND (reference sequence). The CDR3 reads CASSPTGGIYGYTF. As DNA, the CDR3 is TGTGCCAGTAGTCCGACAGGGGGCATTTATGGCTACACCTTC.

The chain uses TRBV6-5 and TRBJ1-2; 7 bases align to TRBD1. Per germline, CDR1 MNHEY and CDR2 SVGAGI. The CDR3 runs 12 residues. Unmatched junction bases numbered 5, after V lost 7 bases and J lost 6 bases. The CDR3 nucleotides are TGTGCCAGCAAAAGGGGGCTAAATGGCTACACCTTC. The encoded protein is CASKRGLNGYTF.

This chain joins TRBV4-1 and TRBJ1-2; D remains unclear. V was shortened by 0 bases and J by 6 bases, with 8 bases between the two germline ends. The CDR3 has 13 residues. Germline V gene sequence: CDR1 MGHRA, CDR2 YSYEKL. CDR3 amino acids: CASSQDVVDGYTF. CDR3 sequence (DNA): TGCGCCAGCAGCCAAGATGTCGTCGATGGCTACACCTTC.

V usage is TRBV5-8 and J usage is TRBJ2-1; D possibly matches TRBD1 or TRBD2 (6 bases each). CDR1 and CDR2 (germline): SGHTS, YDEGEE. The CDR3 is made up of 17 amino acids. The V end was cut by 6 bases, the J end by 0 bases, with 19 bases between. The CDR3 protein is CASTSRGAPSSYNEQFF. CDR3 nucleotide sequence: TGTGCCAGCACCTCAAGGGGGGCCCCGAGCTCCTACAATGAGCAGTTCTTC. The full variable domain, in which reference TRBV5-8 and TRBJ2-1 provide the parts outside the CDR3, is EAGVTQSPTHLIKTRGQQATLRCSPISGHTSVYWYQQALGLGLQFLLWYDEGEERNRGNFPPRFSGRQFPNYSSELNVNALELEDSALYLCASTSRGAPSSYNEQFFGPGTRLTVL.

CDR3 sequence: CASKEGIYGYTF. CDR3 in DNA: TGTGCCAGCAAGGAGGGGATCTATGGCTACACCTTC. This chain links TRBV6-5 with TRBJ1-2, with D perhaps matching TRBD1 (5 bases). From germline, CDR1 is MNHEY and CDR2 SVGAGI. V lost 7 bases and J lost 4, with 10 bases in between. CDR3 length: 12 amino acids.

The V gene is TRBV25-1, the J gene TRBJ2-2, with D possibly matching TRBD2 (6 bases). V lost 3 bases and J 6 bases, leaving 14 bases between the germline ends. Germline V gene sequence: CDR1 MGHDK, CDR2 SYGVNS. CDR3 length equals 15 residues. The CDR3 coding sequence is TGTGCCAGCAGTGATTACGGGGGTATGTCCGGGGAGCTGTTTTTT. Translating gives CASSDYGGMSGELFF.

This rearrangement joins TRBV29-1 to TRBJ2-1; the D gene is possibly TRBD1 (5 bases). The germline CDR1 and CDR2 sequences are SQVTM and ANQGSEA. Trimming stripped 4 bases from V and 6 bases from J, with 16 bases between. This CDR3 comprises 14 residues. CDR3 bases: TGCAGCGTTGTGGGCAGGGCCGGCTTCAATGAGCAGTTCTTC. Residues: CSVVGRAGFNEQFF.

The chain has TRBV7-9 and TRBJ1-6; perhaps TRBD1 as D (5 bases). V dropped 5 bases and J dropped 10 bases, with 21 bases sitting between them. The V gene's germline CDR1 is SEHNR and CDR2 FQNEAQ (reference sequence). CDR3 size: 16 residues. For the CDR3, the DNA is TGTGCCAGCAGCGTCCATAAACGGGGGTTCTTGTCACCCCTCCACTTT. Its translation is CASSVHKRGFLSPLHF.

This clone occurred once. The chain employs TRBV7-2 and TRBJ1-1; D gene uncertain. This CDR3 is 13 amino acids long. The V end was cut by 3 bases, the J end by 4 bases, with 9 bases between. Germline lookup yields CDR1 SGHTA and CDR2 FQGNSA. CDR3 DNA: TGTGCCAGCAGCTTGGGAGAGCCCACTGAAGCTTTCTTT. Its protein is CASSLGEPTEAFF.

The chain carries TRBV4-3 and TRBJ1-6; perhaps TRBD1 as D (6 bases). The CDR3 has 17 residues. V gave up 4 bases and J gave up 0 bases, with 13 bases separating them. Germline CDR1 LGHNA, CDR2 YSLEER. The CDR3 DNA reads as TGCGCCAGCAGCCGGGGACACGCTAGCTCCTATAATTCACCCCTCCACTTT. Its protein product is CASSRGHASSYNSPLHF.

The CDR3 nucleotides read TGCAGTGCTAGTGCCGGGGTCGGAAACACCATATATTTT. As protein: CSASAGVGNTIYF. The chain employs TRBV20-1 and TRBJ1-3; D gene uncertain. The germline V gene has CDR1 DFQATT and CDR2 SNEGSKA (reference sequence). Trimming left V 3 bases short and J 4 bases short, with 10 bases between. This CDR3 spans 13 amino acids.

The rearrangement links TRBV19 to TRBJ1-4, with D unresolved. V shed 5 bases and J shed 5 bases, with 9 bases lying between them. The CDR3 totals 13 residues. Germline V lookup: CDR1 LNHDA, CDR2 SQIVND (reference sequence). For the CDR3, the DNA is TGTGCCAGTAGTTTGGGAGGAAATGAAAAACTGTTTTTT. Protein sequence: CASSLGGNEKLFF.

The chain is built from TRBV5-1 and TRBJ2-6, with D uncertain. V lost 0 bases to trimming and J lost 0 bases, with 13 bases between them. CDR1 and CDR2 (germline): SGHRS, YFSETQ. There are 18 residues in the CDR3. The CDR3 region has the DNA TGCGCCAGCAGCTTGGTCACCGGACCAAGCTCTGGGGCCAACGTCCTGACTTTC. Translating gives CASSLVTGPSSGANVLTF.